This T cell receptor (beta chain) was recovered during a study of OX40 agonist ivuxolimab in advanced cancers. V dropped 4 bases and J dropped 6; count of bases not matched to a gene: 7. Germline values: CDR1 SGHVS, CDR2 FQNEAQ. The CDR3 runs 16 residues. Assay used: immunoSEQ multiplex PCR; TCRdb lists only in-frame clones, some missing. Of around 51,000 clones in the sample, around 77% are singletons; the top ten hold roughly 2%. The sequence came from an adult with an advanced solid tumor such as melanoma, head and neck, liver or kidney cancer. The gene calls are TRBV7-8 and TRBJ2-7, with 15 bases fitting TRBD2. Sample: CD4+ or CD8+ T cells sorted from blood, taken in a trial of the OX40 agonist ivuxolimab. CDR3 nucleotides: TGTGCCAGCAGCTCAAGGGGACTAGCGGGAGGTGGCGAGCAGTACTTC. Translating it yields CASSSRGLAGGGEQYF.